Following are 7 T cell receptor beta chains from one sample sequenced in a study of blood T cell repertoires in COVID-19 (dated by TCRdb to about 2020). The library was produced with the immunoSEQ multiplex PCR assay. TCRdb's version of the immuneACCESS table is confined to in-frame rearrangements and falls short of the full clone set. An unresolved V gene accounts for under half of the shortfall where checked; the remainder is of unknown origin. The sample yields around 100,000 clones; about 87% were counted once. The ten largest clones capture roughly 13% of the sample. Sequencing was carried out using peripheral blood. The receptor source for this set is a human donor in a cohort sampled during active or convalescent COVID-19.

This sequence joins TRBV24-1 and TRBJ1-5, with D maybe TRBD1 (6 bases). The CDR3 spans 13 residues. Germline lookup yields CDR1 KGHDR and CDR2 SFDVKD. V was trimmed by 12 bases and J by 0 bases, leaving 11 bases between them. CDR3 DNA: TGTGCCTCTGCGGACAGTAGCAATCAGCCCCAGCATTTT. This gives the protein CASADSSNQPQHF.

Only a few counts were recorded for this clone. The chain employs TRBV18 and TRBJ1-1, with TRBD1 identical over 7 bases. Germline V CDR1 and CDR2: KGHSH, LQKENI. The CDR3 is 13 amino acids. The trim removed 6 bases at V and 3 bases at J, leaving 4 bases unmatched. Written as DNA, the CDR3 is TGTGCCAGCTCTCGAGGGGGCCACACTGAAGCTTTCTTT. Amino acid sequence: CASSRGGHTEAFF.

V is TRBV29-1 and J is TRBJ2-1; maybe TRBD1 (6 bases). Germline V gene data show CDR1 as SQVTM and CDR2 as ANQGSEA. V was cut by 3 bases and J by 12 bases, with 18 bases left in between. The CDR3 consists of 13 residues. CDR3 DNA sequence: TGCAGCGTTGACAGGGGACCAACACAAGGGCAGTTCTTC. Its protein product is CSVDRGPTQGQFF.

V gene TRBV16 combines with J gene TRBJ1-2; no clear D. The CDR3 has 15 residues. The V and J ends lost 0 bases and 4 bases respectively, with 12 bases between them. Germline V gives CDR1 KGHSY, CDR2 FQNENV. CDR3: CASSQSSDSPYGYTF. The CDR3 nucleotides are TGTGCCAGCAGCCAATCTTCAGATTCCCCCTATGGCTACACCTTC.

This clone occurred a few times. V is TRBV5-1 and J is TRBJ1-5; D unclear. CDR1 and CDR2 from the germline V gene are SGHRS and YFSETQ. The CDR3 totals 16 residues. With 0 bases removed from V and 0 bases from J, the gap between germline ends came to 10 bases. The CDR3 protein is CASSLEGSDSNQPQHF. The CDR3 DNA sequence: TGCGCCAGCAGCTTGGAGGGTAGCGATAGCAATCAGCCCCAGCATTTT. Variable domain in full (rest from reference TRBV5-1 and TRBJ1-5): KAGVTQTPRYLIKTRGQQVTLSCSPISGHRSVSWYQQTPGQGLQFLFEYFSETQRNKGNFPGRFSGRQFSNSRSEMNVSTLELGDSALYLCASSLEGSDSNQPQHFGDGTRLSIL.

This clone was seen a single time. V usage is TRBV7-6 and J usage is TRBJ1-4; D is possibly TRBD1 (5 bases). V was shortened by 4 bases and J by 8 bases, with 20 bases between the two germline ends. Germline CDR1 SGHVS, CDR2 FNYEAQ. This CDR3 is built from 16 residues. As DNA, the CDR3 is TGTGCCAGCAGCTCCCCCCGTCATGGGGCAAACGAAAAACTGTTTTTT. Protein sequence: CASSSPRHGANEKLFF.

This clone was picked up a small number of times. The chain has TRBV6-6 and TRBJ1-5, with D tentatively TRBD1 (5 bases). The CDR3 is made up of 15 amino acids. The germline gives CDR1 MNHNY, CDR2 SVGAGI (reference sequence). V was trimmed by 7 bases and J by 4 bases, leaving 17 bases between them. The CDR3, as DNA: TGTGCCAGCACCGGACAATCTCCCAGAAATCAGCCCCAGCATTTT. It encodes CASTGQSPRNQPQHF.